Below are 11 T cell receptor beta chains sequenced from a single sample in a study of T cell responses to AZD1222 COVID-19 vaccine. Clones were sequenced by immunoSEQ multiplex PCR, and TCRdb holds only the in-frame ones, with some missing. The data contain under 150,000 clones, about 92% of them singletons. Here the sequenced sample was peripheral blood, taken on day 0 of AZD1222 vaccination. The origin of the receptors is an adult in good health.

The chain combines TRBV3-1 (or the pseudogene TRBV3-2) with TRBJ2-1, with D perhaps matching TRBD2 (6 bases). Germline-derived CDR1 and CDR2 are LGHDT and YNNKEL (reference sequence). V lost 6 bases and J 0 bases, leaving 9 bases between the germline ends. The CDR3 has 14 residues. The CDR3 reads CASSRGSSYNEQFF. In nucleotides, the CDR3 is TGTGCCAGCAGTCGGGGGAGCTCCTACAATGAGCAGTTCTTC.

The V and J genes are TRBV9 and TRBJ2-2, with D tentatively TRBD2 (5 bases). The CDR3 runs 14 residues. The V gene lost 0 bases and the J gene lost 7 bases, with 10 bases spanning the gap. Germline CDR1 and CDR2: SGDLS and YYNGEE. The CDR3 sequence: CASSVVRESGELFF. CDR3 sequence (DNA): TGTGCCAGCAGCGTAGTTCGGGAAAGCGGGGAGCTGTTTTTT.

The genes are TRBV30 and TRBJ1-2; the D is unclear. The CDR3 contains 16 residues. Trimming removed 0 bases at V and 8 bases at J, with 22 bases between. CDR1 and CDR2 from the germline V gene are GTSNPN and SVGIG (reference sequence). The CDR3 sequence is CAWSVSYKGSVGGYTF. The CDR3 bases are TGTGCCTGGAGTGTGTCCTACAAGGGATCAGTGGGGGGCTACACCTTC.

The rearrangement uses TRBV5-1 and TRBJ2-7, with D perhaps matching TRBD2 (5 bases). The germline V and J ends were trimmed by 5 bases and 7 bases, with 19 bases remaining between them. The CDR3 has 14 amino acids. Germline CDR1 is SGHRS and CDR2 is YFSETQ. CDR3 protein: CASRSNGIIREQYF. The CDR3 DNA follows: TGCGCCAGCAGGTCTAACGGGATTATACGAGAGCAGTACTTC. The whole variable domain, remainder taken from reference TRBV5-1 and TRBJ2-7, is KAGVTQTPRYLIKTRGQQVTLSCSPISGHRSVSWYQQTPGQGLQFLFEYFSETQRNKGNFPGRFSGRQFSNSRSEMNVSTLELGDSALYLCASRSNGIIREQYFGPGTRLTVT.

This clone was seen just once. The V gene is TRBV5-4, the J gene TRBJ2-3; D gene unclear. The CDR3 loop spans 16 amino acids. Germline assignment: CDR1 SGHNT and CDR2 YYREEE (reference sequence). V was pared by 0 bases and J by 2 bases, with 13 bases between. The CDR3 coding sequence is TGTGCCAGCAGCTTGGTTCGCGGAGACTCCACAGATACGCAGTATTTT. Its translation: CASSLVRGDSTDTQYF.

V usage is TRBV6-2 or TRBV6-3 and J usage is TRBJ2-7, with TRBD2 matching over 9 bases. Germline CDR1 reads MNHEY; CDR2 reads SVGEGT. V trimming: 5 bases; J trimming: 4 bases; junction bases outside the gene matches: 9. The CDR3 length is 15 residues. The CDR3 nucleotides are TGTGCCAGCAGTAAACGACTAGCGGCCACATACGAGCAGTACTTC. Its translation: CASSKRLAATYEQYF.

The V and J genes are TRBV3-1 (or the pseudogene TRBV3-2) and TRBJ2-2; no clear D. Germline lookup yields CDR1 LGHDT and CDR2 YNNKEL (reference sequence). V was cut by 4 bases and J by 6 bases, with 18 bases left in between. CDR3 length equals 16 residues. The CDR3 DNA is TGTGCCAGCAGCCGCAGACACCGCGATTGTGCCGGGGAGCTGTTTTTT. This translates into CASSRRHRDCAGELFF.

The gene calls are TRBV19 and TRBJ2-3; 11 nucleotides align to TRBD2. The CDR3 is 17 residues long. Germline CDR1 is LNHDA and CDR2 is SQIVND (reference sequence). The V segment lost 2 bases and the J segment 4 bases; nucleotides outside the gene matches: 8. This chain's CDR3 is CASSITPLAGAADTQYF. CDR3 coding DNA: TGTGCCAGTAGTATAACCCCACTAGCGGGAGCGGCAGATACGCAGTATTTT.

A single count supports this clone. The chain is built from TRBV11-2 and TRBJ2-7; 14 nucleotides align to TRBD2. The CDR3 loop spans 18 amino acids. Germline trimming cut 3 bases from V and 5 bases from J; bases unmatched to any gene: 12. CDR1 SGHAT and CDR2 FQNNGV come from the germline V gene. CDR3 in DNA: TGTGCCAGCAGCTTGGAGAGTAGGACTAGCGGGGGGAGGCACGAGCAGTACTTC. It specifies CASSLESRTSGGRHEQYF.

CDR3 residues: CASSLDWDRGSSWYGYTF. CDR3 DNA sequence: TGTGCCAGCAGCTTAGATTGGGACAGGGGCTCATCTTGGTATGGCTACACCTTC. V usage is TRBV7-2 and J usage is TRBJ1-2; TRBD1 aligns across 10 bases. Trimming at V came to 1 base and at J to 5 bases, leaving 13 bases not matched to a gene. CDR1 is SGHTA and CDR2 is FQGNSA in the germline V gene. The CDR3 covers 18 residues.

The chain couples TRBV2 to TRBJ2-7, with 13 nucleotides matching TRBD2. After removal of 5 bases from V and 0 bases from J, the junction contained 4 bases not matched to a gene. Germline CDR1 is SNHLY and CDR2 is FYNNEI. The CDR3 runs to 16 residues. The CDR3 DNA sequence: TGTGCCAGCAGTTCTGGACTAGCGGGGGCCTCCTACGAGCAGTACTTC. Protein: CASSSGLAGASYEQYF.